This T cell receptor (beta chain) emerged from a study of shared clonotypes between healthy human individuals. Study-level points and caveats: Blood was the sole source, and tissue repertoires probably differ. Enrolling few donors narrowed the genetic and exposure-history diversity that was represented.

Note on this clone: Its target is unknown.

Naive CD8 cells lacked CD45RO, underwent positive selection for CCR7 and left out terminally differentiated effector memory CD45RA+ cells. Several immunoSEQ 96-well plates shared each subset's DNA, each plate a replicate. Tens of thousands of T cell genomes (about 0.2 ug DNA) went into each sorted-subset replicate. Only in-frame clones appear in the TCRdb table, and some are missing; sequencing was by immunoSEQ multiplex PCR. The sample includes about 820,000 clones, 80% to 95% of them seen just once. The CDR3 extends over 18 amino acids. The V segment lost 0 bases and the J segment 0 bases; nucleotides outside the gene matches: 1. CDR1 and CDR2 (germline): SGHKS, YYEKEE (reference sequence).

This chain joins TRBV5-5 and TRBJ2-6; TRBD1 agrees at 12 bases. The source material was naive CD8+ T cells sorted from blood. The receptor's source is a man aged 25 to 40 in good health. CDR3 bases: TGTGCCAGCAGCTTGGGGGACAGGGGGCCCTCTGGGGCCAACGTCCTGACTTTC. This gives the protein CASSLGDRGPSGANVLTF.